This passage covers 24 T cell receptor beta chains from one sample sequenced in a study of low-dose radiotherapy and immunotherapy resistance in tumors (dated by TCRdb to 2022 to 2024). What the time point label conveys for this sample: after trial treatment. The sample's treatment or condition label is to be understood as: LDRT plus nivolumab, ipilimumab, low-dose cyclophosphamide and aspirin (RACIN trial). Instrument used: Illumina HiSeq 2500. First-strand cDNA was synthesized with Superscript III and a set of TRAV- and TRBV-specific primers, covering both TCRalpha and TCRbeta chains. TCRs were amplified for about 22 PCR cycles with Phusion, using a constant-region primer paired with the adapter attached to the V primers. Using fastp trimming at Q25 and MiXCR clonotype assembly, TCRdb reanalyzed the public sequencing data and kept in-frame beta chains. CDR3 protein sequences are deduplicated, and each keeps its most common genes and DNA. For this sample the table gives some 94,000 distinct CDR3 sequences, of which approximately 22% were detected only once. The ten largest clones take up over 10% of the sample.

Sequencing was performed on PBMCs, taken after low-dose radiotherapy plus immunotherapy. These receptors all stem from a female donor with ovarian cancer.

This clonotype has at least ten counts. The chain joins TRBV9 to TRBJ2-3; D is unclear. V lost 4 bases to trimming and J lost 7 bases, with 10 bases between them. The germline V gene encodes CDR1 SGDLS and CDR2 YYNGEE. This CDR3 has 12 residues. The CDR3 sequence is CASSSSFNTQYF. The CDR3 DNA follows: TGTGCCAGCAGCTCGTCGTTCAATACGCAGTATTTT.

About this clonotype: A much larger clone differs from this one at a single base, so this may be a read error. V is TRBV4-1 and J is TRBJ2-5; D may correspond to TRBD1 or TRBD2 (6 bases each). The CDR3 runs 14 residues. CDR1 is MGHRA, CDR2 YSYEKL, per germline. CDR3: CASNQGGLAETQYF. The CDR3 nucleotides are TGCGCCAGCAACCAAGGGGGGCTAGCGGAGACCCAGTACTTC.

This chain uses TRBV12-3 or TRBV12-4 with TRBJ1-2; D not resolved. This CDR3 spans 11 amino acids. V dropped 4 bases and J dropped 6 bases, with 6 bases sitting between them. CDR3 in amino acids: CASSSRHGYTF. CDR3 nucleotides: TGTGCCAGCAGTTCCCGACATGGCTACACCTTC.

The sample holds one count of this clonotype. With only one base between it and a far larger clone, this is likely a read error. The V and J genes are TRBV28 and TRBJ2-7; 9 bases line up with TRBD2. CDR1 is MDHEN and CDR2 is SYDVKM in the germline V gene. V lost 3 bases, J lost 7 bases, and 13 bases stayed unmatched. The CDR3 is 16 residues long. The CDR3 reads CASSFGWRGGGNEQYF. DNA of the CDR3: TGTGCCAGCAGTTTCGGTTGGCGGGGGGGCGGGAATGAGCAGTACTTC.

The chain is built from TRBV6-2 or TRBV6-3 and TRBJ1-2; maybe TRBD1 (6 bases). Trimming removed 8 bases at V and 8 bases at J, with 18 bases between. This CDR3 spans 13 amino acids. CDR1 is MNHEY and CDR2 is SVGEGT in the germline V gene. CDR3 sequence reads: CASEQGSVRGYTF. The DNA for the CDR3 is TGTGCCAGCGAACAGGGCTCGGTTCGGGGCTACACCTTC.

There are many counts of this clonotype. The J gene is TRBJ1-1, the V gene TRBV4-3; the D gene is possibly TRBD1 (5 bases). V gave up 1 base and J gave up 0 bases, with 6 bases separating them. The CDR3 length is 14 residues. Germline V gene sequence: CDR1 LGHNA, CDR2 YSLEER. The CDR3 sequence: CASSQAGLNTEAFF. In nucleotides, the CDR3 is TGCGCCAGCAGCCAAGCAGGGTTGAACACTGAAGCTTTCTTT.

This clonotype was observed many times. This rearrangement joins TRBV7-2 to TRBJ2-7; 7 bases match TRBD1. The V segment lost 4 bases and the J segment 7 bases; nucleotides outside the gene matches: 7. The CDR3 loop spans 13 amino acids. Germline V gives CDR1 SGHTA, CDR2 FQGNSA. In DNA, the CDR3 is TGTGCCAGCAGCTCAACAGGGGTCGGTGAGCAGTACTTC. The encoded protein is CASSSTGVGEQYF.

This clonotype appeared once. One end of the junction does not line up with germline, which may come from a read error. This sequence joins TRBV27 and TRBJ2-1; a weak D match, TRBD1 (6 bases). The germline CDR1 and CDR2 sequences are MNHEY and SMNVEV (reference sequence). There are 15 residues in the CDR3. CDR3 protein: CASSSRTVSYNVQFF. CDR3 DNA sequence: TGTGCCAGCAGTTCGCGGACAGTCTCCTACAATGTGCAGTTCTTC.

This clonotype was seen once. This chain uses TRBV14 with TRBJ2-7; weak D call: TRBD2 (7 bases). V gave up 1 base and J gave up 5 bases, with 15 bases separating them. This CDR3 comprises 15 residues. Germline V gene data show CDR1 as SGHDN and CDR2 as FVKESK. The CDR3 here is CASSQVSGGPHEQYF. The DNA of the CDR3 is TGTGCCAGCAGCCAAGTTTCGGGGGGCCCCCACGAGCAGTACTTC. Variable domain in full (rest from reference TRBV14 and TRBJ2-7): EAGVTQFPSHSVIEKGQTVTLRCDPISGHDNLYWYRRVMGKEIKFLLHFVKESKQDESGMPNNRFLAERTGGTYSTLKVQPAELEDSGVYFCASSQVSGGPHEQYFGPGTRLTVT.

A note on this clonotype: With only one base between it and a far larger clone, this is likely a read error. The conserved phenylalanine or tryptophan normally closing the CDR3 is absent here, so this likely arose from a read error. The chain has TRBV4-3 and TRBJ1-3, with a tentative D call TRBD1 (5 bases). The length of the CDR3 is 16 residues. V lost 3 bases and J lost 0, with 12 bases in between. CDR1 and CDR2 from the germline V gene are LGHNA and YSLEER. The DNA of the CDR3 is TGCGCCAGCAGCCAGCGATCACAGGTCTCTGGAAACACCATATATTTG. Residues: CASSQRSQVSGNTIYL.

Notes on this clonotype: A much larger clone differs by one base, so this may be a read error. The chain employs TRBV7-2 and TRBJ2-3; D gene ambiguous. Gene TRBJ1-5 matches the end of the DNA better, so the J call may be wrong. CDR3 size: 12 residues. CDR1 and CDR2 (germline): SGHTA, FQGNSA. Here the CDR3 DNA reads TGTGCCAGCACCAGGAACACAGATACGCAGCATTTT. Translated: CASTRNTDTQHF.

This clonotype came up once. Just one base apart from a much larger clone, this may be a read error. The rearrangement uses TRBV7-8 and TRBJ2-7; D unresolved. CDR3 length: 12 residues. Germline V gene lookup returns CDR1 SGHVS and CDR2 FQNEAQ. The germline V and J ends were trimmed by 5 bases and 3 bases, with 8 bases remaining between them. CDR3 sequence: CASSIFNYEQYF. For the CDR3, the DNA is TGTGCCAGCAGCATTTTCAACTACGAGCAGTACTTC.

This clonotype was seen many times. This chain joins TRBV6-6 and TRBJ1-4, with unresolved D. This CDR3 has 16 amino acids. V dropped 0 bases and J dropped 3 bases, with 11 bases sitting between them. Germline CDR1 and CDR2: MNHNY and SVGAGI (reference sequence). The CDR3 loop is CASSYSIWVPNEKLFF. The CDR3 DNA sequence: TGTGCCAGCAGTTACTCGATTTGGGTACCTAATGAAAAACTGTTTTTT.

This clonotype was counted at least ten times. The gene calls are TRBV6-6 and TRBJ1-1; D is ambiguous. The CDR3 contains 15 residues. Germline assignment: CDR1 MNHNY and CDR2 SVGAGI (reference sequence). Between the trimmed V and J ends, which lost 4 bases and 1 base, there was a span of 13 bases. CDR3 amino acids: CASSFTSPGNTEAFF. CDR3 in DNA: TGTGCCAGCAGTTTCACGTCGCCGGGGAACACTGAAGCTTTCTTT.

Ten or more counts support this clonotype. The chain carries TRBV6-2 or TRBV6-3 and TRBJ2-1; the match to TRBD2 covers 14 bases. The junction had 1 base not matched to a gene; V was cut back by 0 bases and J by 9 bases. Per the germline V gene, CDR1 is MNHEY and CDR2 is SVGEGT. The CDR3 has 15 residues. CDR3 protein: CASSYSGLAGAEQFF. For the CDR3, the DNA is TGTGCCAGCAGTTACTCGGGACTAGCGGGGGCTGAGCAGTTCTTC.

This clonotype was seen repeatedly, ten times or more. V is TRBV14 and J is TRBJ2-6, with 9 nucleotides matching TRBD2. V shed 4 bases, J shed 4 bases, and the junction held 8 bases outside the gene matches. CDR1 and CDR2 (germline): SGHDN, FVKESK. There are 17 residues in the CDR3. Here the CDR3 reads CASSPAGGRTGANVLTF. The DNA for the CDR3 is TGTGCCAGCAGCCCGGCGGGAGGGCGTACCGGGGCCAACGTCCTGACTTTC. Complete variable domain (other parts from reference TRBV14 and TRBJ2-6): EAGVTQFPSHSVIEKGQTVTLRCDPISGHDNLYWYRRVMGKEIKFLLHFVKESKQDESGMPNNRFLAERTGGTYSTLKVQPAELEDSGVYFCASSPAGGRTGANVLTFGAGSRLTVL.

This clonotype was counted at least ten times. The chain recombines TRBV4-2 with TRBJ2-3, with 8 positions matching TRBD1. With V trimmed by 1 base and J by 3 bases, 3 bases remained unmatched. The CDR3 covers 15 residues. Germline loops: CDR1 LGHNA, CDR2 YNFKEQ. The CDR3 here is CASSQVGQGTDTQYF. CDR3 nucleotides: TGTGCCAGCAGCCAAGTAGGACAGGGAACAGATACGCAGTATTTT.

J is TRBJ2-7 and V is TRBV11-1, with D hard to call. With the DNA end fitting TRBJ2-5 better, the J assignment may be wrong. From germline, CDR1 is SGHAT and CDR2 FQDESV (reference sequence). This CDR3 is 13 amino acids long. The DNA of the CDR3 is TGTGCCAGCAGGGAACTAAACGGAGAGACCCAGTACTTC. Its translation is CASRELNGETQYF.

This clonotype was counted many times. This chain uses TRBV5-1 with TRBJ2-7; D uncertain. Germline-derived CDR1 and CDR2 are SGHRS and YFSETQ. V lost 0 bases to trimming and J lost 0 bases, with 10 bases between them. This CDR3 contains 15 residues. The CDR3 sequence: CASSLDGVSSYEQYF. CDR3 sequence (DNA): TGCGCCAGCAGCTTGGACGGTGTGAGCTCCTACGAGCAGTACTTC.

The table lists this clonotype with many counts. The chain employs TRBV6-2 or TRBV6-3 and TRBJ2-1; no clear D. Germline-derived CDR1 and CDR2 are MNHEY and SVGEGT. The V end lost 5 bases, the J end lost 4 bases, and 9 bases lay between the germline ends. The CDR3 length is 13 residues. CDR3 sequence (DNA): TGTGCCAGCAGTGAACAACAATACAATGAGCAGTTCTTC. Encoded protein: CASSEQQYNEQFF.

This clonotype was picked up many times. V is TRBV24-1 and J is TRBJ1-2, with D perhaps matching TRBD1 (6 bases). The germline gives CDR1 KGHDR, CDR2 SFDVKD. The CDR3 totals 14 residues. V was cut by 3 bases and J by 6 bases, with 13 bases left in between. CDR3 DNA: TGTGCCACCAGTGATACACAGGGCGTCCATGGCTACACCTTC. Residues: CATSDTQGVHGYTF.

This clonotype was seen a few times. This sequence joins TRBV20-1 and TRBJ2-3, with 11 bases identical to TRBD2. The CDR3 spans 15 residues. J was trimmed by 4 bases and V by 6 bases; bases with no gene match: 9. The germline gives CDR1 DFQATT, CDR2 SNEGSKA (reference sequence). Here the CDR3 DNA reads TGCAGTGCCCCTTTACTAGCGGGGGTTCCAGATACGCAGTATTTT. It translates to CSAPLLAGVPDTQYF.

V usage is TRBV20-1 and J usage is TRBJ2-7, with D possibly being TRBD2 (5 bases). V was shortened by 0 bases and J by 0 bases, with 12 bases between the two germline ends. CDR3 length: 15 amino acids. Germline CDR1 reads DFQATT; CDR2 reads SNEGSKA (reference sequence). CDR3 residues: CSARDLTDFSYEQYF. DNA for the CDR3: TGCAGTGCTAGAGATTTAACGGACTTCTCCTACGAGCAGTACTTC.

This clonotype was picked up many times. This rearrangement joins TRBV3-1 to TRBJ2-2; 10 bases line up with TRBD2. V trimming: 3 bases; J trimming: 3 bases; junction bases outside the gene matches: 1. This CDR3 comprises 15 residues. Germline V gives CDR1 LGHDT, CDR2 YNNKEL (reference sequence). As DNA, the CDR3 is TGTGCCAGCAGCCAGAGCGGGGGGGACACCGGGGAGCTGTTTTTT. Its protein product is CASSQSGGDTGELFF.